These T cell receptor beta chains were read from a single sample in a study of PD-L1 blockade in urothelial cancer. Libraries were prepared by immunoSEQ multiplex PCR; TCRdb keeps only in-frame clonotypes and omits some of them. The sample shows 100,000 to 150,000 clones, about 82% of them seen only once. Sequencing used PBMCs, obtained around atezolizumab (anti-PD-L1) treatment. These receptors originate from a man aged 45-65 years with urothelial cancer. Each CDR3 is given with its conserved first and last residue. The D gene is left open where the match is weak. Rows may omit the clone size; those that give it use once, few, many or a size class.

J gene,D gene,clone size,V gene,CDR3 protein,CDR3 DNA
TRBJ2-7,-,-,TRBV19,CASSIGLSFSYEQYF,TGTGCCAGTAGTATAGGACTGAGCTTCTCCTACGAGCAGTACTTC
TRBJ2-7,-,-,TRBV19,CASSNRDNYEQYF,TGTGCCAGTAGCAACCGGGACAACTACGAGCAGTACTTC
TRBJ2-2,-,-,TRBV7-3,CASSFAGPGELFF,TGTGCCAGCAGCTTTGCAGGCCCCGGGGAGCTGTTTTTT
TRBJ2-3,TRBD2,few,TRBV28,CASSLVYNSGSGGNTQYF,TGTGCCAGCAGTTTAGTATACAATAGCGGGAGCGGGGGTAATACGCAGTATTTT
TRBJ1-5,-,-,TRBV6-5,CASRKETGSHQPQHF,TGTGCCAGCCGAAAAGAGACAGGAAGTCATCAGCCCCAGCATTTT
TRBJ2-2,-,-,TRBV7-9,CASSPMRANTGELFF,TGTGCCAGCAGCCCGATGCGGGCGAACACCGGGGAGCTGTTTTTT
TRBJ2-3,TRBD2,-,TRBV19,CASSIAGGFTDTQYF,TGTGCCAGTAGTATAGCGGGAGGTTTTACAGATACGCAGTATTTT
TRBJ2-2,TRBD1,-,TRBV9,CASSATGVRGTGELFF,TGTGCCAGCAGCGCCACAGGGGTTCGGGGCACCGGGGAGCTGTTTTTT
TRBJ2-2,-,few,TRBV5-1,CASSLGGTNTGELFF,TGCGCCAGCAGCTTGGGCGGGACCAACACCGGGGAGCTGTTTTTT
TRBJ2-5,TRBD1,few,TRBV7-6,CASSPTLGQGGGQETQYF,TGTGCCAGCAGCCCGACTCTCGGACAGGGTGGCGGCCAAGAGACCCAGTACTTC
TRBJ2-1,TRBD2,-,TRBV4-1,CASSQDGASGTYNEQFF,TGCGCCAGCAGCCAAGATGGCGCTAGCGGGACCTACAATGAGCAGTTCTTC
TRBJ2-3,-,-,TRBV9,CASSVGHIITDTQYF,TGTGCCAGCAGCGTAGGGCACATCATCACAGATACGCAGTATTTT
TRBJ1-1,TRBD1,-,TRBV18,CASSGQGRNTEAFF,TGTGCCAGCTCAGGACAGGGAAGAAACACTGAAGCTTTCTTT
TRBJ1-1,-,once,TRBV5-6,CASRSYREGTEAFF,TGTGCCAGCAGATCCTACAGGGAGGGCACTGAAGCTTTCTTT
TRBJ2-7,TRBD2,-,TRBV7-3,CASSPQGAGGAYEQYF,TGTGCCAGCAGCCCCCAAGGAGCGGGAGGGGCATACGAGCAGTACTTC
TRBJ2-7,-,-,TRBV19,CARNRAYEQYF,TGTGCCCGAAACAGGGCCTACGAGCAGTACTTC
TRBJ2-2,TRBD2,-,TRBV5-1,CASSARGTSSGELFF,TGCGCCAGCAGCGCAAGAGGGACTAGCTCCGGGGAGCTGTTTTTT
TRBJ2-1,TRBD1,-,TRBV5-5,CASSLVGTGVYNEQFF,TGTGCCAGCAGCTTGGTTGGGACAGGGGTCTACAATGAGCAGTTCTTC
TRBJ1-1,-,-,TRBV7-9,CASRPTVNTEAFF,TGTGCCAGCAGACCGACAGTAAACACTGAAGCTTTCTTT
TRBJ1-4,TRBD1,-,TRBV28,CASSLWTGDSEKLFF,TGTGCCAGCAGTTTATGGACAGGGGATTCTGAAAAACTGTTTTTT
TRBJ2-7,-,-,TRBV7-8,CASSTGGTDSYEQYF,TGTGCCAGCAGCACAGGCGGGACAGATTCCTACGAGCAGTACTTC
TRBJ2-5,TRBD1,-,TRBV11-2,CASSLATGAETQYF,TGTGCCAGCAGCTTAGCGACAGGGGCAGAGACCCAGTACTTC
TRBJ1-5,-,-,TRBV19,CASSLRQGYSNQPQHF,TGTGCCAGTAGTTTACGGCAGGGATATAGCAATCAGCCCCAGCATTTT
TRBJ2-7,TRBD2,-,TRBV9,CASSVGGAQYEQYF,TGTGCCAGCAGCGTCGGGGGGGCGCAGTACGAGCAGTACTTC
TRBJ1-6,TRBD1,few,TRBV2,CASGGTGLGNSPLHF,TGTGCCAGCGGTGGGACAGGGCTGGGGAATTCACCCCTCCACTTT
TRBJ2-3,TRBD1,-,TRBV27,CASRPRDRASTDTQYF,TGTGCCAGCAGACCCCGGGACAGGGCCAGCACAGATACGCAGTATTTT
TRBJ2-5,TRBD2,-,TRBV7-9,CASSLGTSGRGGETQYF,TGTGCCAGCAGCCTTGGGACTAGCGGGAGGGGAGGAGAGACCCAGTACTTC
TRBJ2-7,-,-,TRBV6-5,CASTKGGAPYEQYF,TGTGCCAGCACGAAAGGTGGGGCGCCTTACGAGCAGTACTTC
TRBJ2-1,-,-,TRBV7-8,CASSLLSATYNEQFF,TGTGCCAGCAGCCTTCTTAGCGCCACCTACAATGAGCAGTTCTTC
TRBJ1-6,-,few,TRBV6-4,CASSDPQGISSSYNSPLHF,TGTGCCAGCAGTGACCCGCAGGGTATCAGCTCGTCCTATAATTCACCCCTCCACTTT
TRBJ2-1,TRBD2,-,TRBV11-2,CASSSLAKLAGGSNEQFF,TGTGCCAGCAGCTCACTAGCGAAACTAGCGGGAGGTAGCAATGAGCAGTTCTTC
TRBJ2-5,-,-,TRBV4-2,CASSQEFSPRRETQYF,TGTGCCAGCAGCCAAGAGTTCAGTCCCAGGAGGGAGACCCAGTACTTC
TRBJ2-5,TRBD2,-,TRBV11-2,CASSPIAGGPSTQYF,TGTGCCAGCAGCCCGATAGCGGGAGGGCCTTCGACCCAGTACTTC
TRBJ2-1,TRBD1,-,TRBV28,CASSDPRGRMGEQFF,TGTGCCAGCAGTGACCCGAGGGGGCGGATGGGAGAGCAGTTCTTC
TRBJ2-1,TRBD2,-,TRBV7-9,CASSFSSGLNEQFF,TGTGCCAGCAGCTTTTCTAGCGGACTCAATGAGCAGTTCTTC
TRBJ2-7,-,few,TRBV7-3,CASSLFFGANYEQYF,TGTGCCAGCAGCTTATTTTTTGGGGCAAACTACGAGCAGTACTTC
TRBJ1-1,-,-,TRBV6-1,CASRNGTEAFF,TGTGCCAGCAGAAACGGGACTGAAGCTTTCTTT
TRBJ2-5,TRBD2,-,TRBV27,CASKASGRRETQYF,TGTGCCAGCAAGGCTAGCGGGAGGAGAGAGACCCAGTACTTC
TRBJ2-5,TRBD1,-,TRBV7-2,CASSLDWGQAGWETQYF,TGTGCCAGCAGCTTAGATTGGGGACAGGCGGGGTGGGAGACCCAGTACTTC
TRBJ2-1,TRBD2,-,TRBV6-6,CASRMTSGGYNEQFF,TGTGCCAGCAGGATGACTAGCGGGGGATACAATGAGCAGTTCTTC
TRBJ1-1,-,-,TRBV13,CASSSRVWNTEAFF,TGTGCCAGCAGCTCCAGGGTGTGGAACACTGAAGCTTTCTTT
TRBJ2-7,-,-,TRBV6-1,CASSETPGPYEQYF,TGTGCCAGCAGTGAAACCCCTGGCCCCTACGAGCAGTACTTC
TRBJ2-7,-,-,TRBV5-1,CASSLDGFSYEQYF,TGCGCCAGCAGCTTGGACGGGTTTTCCTACGAGCAGTACTTC
TRBJ1-1,TRBD1,-,TRBV28,CASRPRTGHRAEAFF,TGTGCCAGCAGGCCTAGGACAGGGCACCGCGCTGAAGCTTTCTTT
TRBJ2-1,-,-,TRBV18,CASSRGGTGDEQFF,TGTGCCAGCTCACGGGGCGGGACGGGGGATGAGCAGTTCTTC
TRBJ2-2,-,many,TRBV5-1,CASSLWGNTGELFF,TGCGCCAGCAGCTTGTGGGGCAACACCGGGGAGCTGTTTTTT
TRBJ2-7,TRBD2,-,TRBV28,CASSLTQTGGREQYF,TGTGCCAGCAGCCTTACCCAGACGGGAGGGCGGGAGCAGTACTTC
TRBJ2-2,TRBD2,-,TRBV5-1,CASSLAGTSGRAGTGELFF,TGCGCCAGCAGCTTGGCCGGGACTAGCGGGAGGGCCGGCACCGGGGAGCTGTTTTTT
TRBJ2-7,-,once,TRBV18,CASSPLRDEQYF,TGTGCCAGCTCACCACTCAGGGACGAGCAGTACTTC
TRBJ1-2,-,-,TRBV6-6,CASSHPTGLGGYGYTF,TGTGCCAGCAGTCACCCTACGGGACTCGGCGGCTATGGCTACACCTTC
TRBJ2-7,-,-,TRBV19,CASSRAGQTYEQYF,TGTGCCAGTAGTCGGGCAGGACAAACCTACGAGCAGTACTTC